What follows are 7 T cell receptor beta chains derived from one specimen sequenced in a study of beta chain features in type 1 diabetes. Expressed TCRB transcripts were sequenced because the entire RNA isolate underwent reverse transcription. Data came from immunoSEQ multiplex PCR; TCRdb stores just in-frame clones and leaves some out. The data show around 400,000 clones, roughly 15% seen once. Specimen: naive CD4+ T cells from blood. Receptors were obtained from a woman between 18 and 29 years old in good health.

This clone was counted between two and nine times. The sample holds other DNA sequences that translate to the same CDR3. V gene TRBV28 combines with J gene TRBJ1-2; D may be TRBD1 (6 bases). The CDR3 covers 12 residues. V was clipped by 4 bases and J by 6 bases, with 9 bases between them. In germline, CDR1 is MDHEN, CDR2 SYDVKM. As DNA, the CDR3 is TGTGCCAGCAGTTCACAGGGCCATGGCTACACCTTC. It is translated as CASSSQGHGYTF.

This rearrangement joins TRBV18 to TRBJ2-7; 10 bases line up with TRBD1. Per germline, CDR1 KGHSH and CDR2 LQKENI. The CDR3 length is 15 residues. J gave up 1 base and V 4 bases, and 4 bases lay outside the gene matches. The CDR3 is CASSLRDRGSYEQYF. DNA for the CDR3: TGTGCCAGCTCACTACGGGACAGGGGATCCTACGAGCAGTACTTC.

The sample holds a few counts of this clone. The chain couples TRBV10-3 to TRBJ1-3; no clear D. The CDR3 contains 12 residues. Germline V gene sequence: CDR1 ENHRY, CDR2 SYGVKD. Trimming left V 4 bases short and J 8 bases short, with 9 bases between. The CDR3, as DNA: TGTGCCATCAGTGGCAACGGGGACACCATATATTTT. Encoded protein: CAISGNGDTIYF.

The chain joins TRBV4-3 to TRBJ2-1; a possible D gene is TRBD2 (6 bases). Germline lookup yields CDR1 LGHNA and CDR2 YSLEER. V was pared by 1 base and J by 3 bases, with 13 bases between. The CDR3 consists of 16 residues. The CDR3 DNA reads as TGCGCCAGCAGCCAAGTTAGCGGCCGCAGCTACAATGAGCAGTTCTTC. Amino acids: CASSQVSGRSYNEQFF.

The J gene is TRBJ2-7, the V gene TRBV30; 7 positions match TRBD1. Looked up from germline, CDR1 is GTSNPN and CDR2 is SVGIG (reference sequence). This CDR3 region has 14 residues. Trimming removed 0 bases from V and 3 bases from J; junction bases left unmatched: 5. The CDR3 bases are TGTGCCTGGAGTGTACAAGGGGGCAGCTACGAGCAGTACTTC. The encoded protein is CAWSVQGGSYEQYF.

The genes are TRBV4-1 and TRBJ2-7, with a tentative D call TRBD1 (6 bases). Deletions cut 4 bases from V and 1 base from J, with 23 bases between. Germline CDR1 and CDR2: MGHRA and YSYEKL. The CDR3 runs 18 residues. CDR3 in DNA: TGCGCCAGCAGCCCCTTCGCCGGGACATATCGAAGTTCCTACGAGCAGTACTTC. It is translated as CASSPFAGTYRSSYEQYF.

This clone appeared a few times. The chain recombines TRBV30 with TRBJ2-5; D is possibly TRBD2 (6 bases). Between the trimmed V and J ends, which lost 5 bases and 5 bases, there was a span of 18 bases. In germline, CDR1 is GTSNPN, CDR2 SVGIG (reference sequence). The CDR3 extends over 14 amino acids. CDR3: CAWGSGHGGETQYF. The DNA of the CDR3 is TGTGCCTGGGGGAGCGGTCATGGGGGGGAGACCCAGTACTTC.